This T cell receptor beta chain stems from a study of cytotoxic CD8 clonotypes in ibrutinib-treated CLL. Points from the study as a whole: Clonality increased at ibrutinib response, then returned toward baseline at progression. Public clonotypes (which were uncommon) either contracted or remained stable on treatment. Samples were collected at differing times from sustained-remission and progressing patients.

Here immunoSEQ multiplex PCR was the method, and the copy in TCRdb shows in-frame clones only, minus some. The table records roughly 180,000 clones, under 85% of them present only once. Library input was about 1.8 micrograms of DNA from cryopreserved PBMCs. About this clone itself: Its antigen is unknown.

Germline loops: CDR1 SGHRS, CDR2 YFSETQ. Trimming stripped 4 bases from V and 10 bases from J, with 15 bases between. CDR3 length equals 13 residues. The chain has TRBV5-1 and TRBJ2-1; the D gene is possibly TRBD1 (6 bases). The TCR was taken from a human donor with chronic lymphocytic leukemia. This sample comprised PBMCs, obtained after 24 months of ibrutinib treatment. DNA for the CDR3: TGCGCCAGCAGCAAAGCAGGGGTCGGGGAGCAGTTCTTC. Translating it yields CASSKAGVGEQFF.